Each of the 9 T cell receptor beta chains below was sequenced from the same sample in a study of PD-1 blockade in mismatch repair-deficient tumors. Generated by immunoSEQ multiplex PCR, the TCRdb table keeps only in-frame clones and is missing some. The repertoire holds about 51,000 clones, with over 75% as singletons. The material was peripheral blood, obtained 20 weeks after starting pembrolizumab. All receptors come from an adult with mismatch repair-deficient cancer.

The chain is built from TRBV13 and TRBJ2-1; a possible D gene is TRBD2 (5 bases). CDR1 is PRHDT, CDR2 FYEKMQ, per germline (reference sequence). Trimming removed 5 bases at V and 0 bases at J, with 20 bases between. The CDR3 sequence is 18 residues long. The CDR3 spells CASSRVPVTGSSYNEQFF. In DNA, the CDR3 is TGTGCCAGCAGCCGGGTACCAGTTACGGGAAGCTCCTACAATGAGCAGTTCTTC.

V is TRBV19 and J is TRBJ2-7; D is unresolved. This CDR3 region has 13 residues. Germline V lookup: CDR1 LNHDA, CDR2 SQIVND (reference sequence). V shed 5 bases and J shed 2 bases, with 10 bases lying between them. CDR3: CASSVTVTYEQYF. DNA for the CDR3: TGTGCCAGTAGTGTAACAGTTACCTACGAGCAGTACTTC.

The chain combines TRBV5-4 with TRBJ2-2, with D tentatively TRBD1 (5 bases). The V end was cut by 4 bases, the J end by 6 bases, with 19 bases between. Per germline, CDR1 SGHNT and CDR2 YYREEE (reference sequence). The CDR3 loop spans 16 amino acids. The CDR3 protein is CASSLGSKQVAGELFF. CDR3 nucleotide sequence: TGTGCCAGCAGCCTCGGAAGCAAACAGGTTGCCGGGGAGCTGTTTTTT.

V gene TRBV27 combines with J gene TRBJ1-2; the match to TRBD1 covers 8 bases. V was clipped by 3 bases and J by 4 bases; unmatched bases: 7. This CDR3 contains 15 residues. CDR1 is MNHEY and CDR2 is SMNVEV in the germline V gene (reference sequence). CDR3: CASSFSGGKGYGYTF. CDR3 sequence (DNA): TGTGCCAGCAGTTTTTCAGGGGGCAAAGGCTATGGCTACACCTTC.

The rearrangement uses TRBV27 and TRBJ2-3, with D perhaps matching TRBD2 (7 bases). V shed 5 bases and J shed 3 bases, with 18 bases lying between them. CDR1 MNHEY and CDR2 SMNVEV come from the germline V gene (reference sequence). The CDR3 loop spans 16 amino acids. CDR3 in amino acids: CASSNEGGAGTDTQYF. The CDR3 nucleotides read TGTGCCAGCAGTAACGAGGGGGGGGCGGGAACAGATACGCAGTATTTT.

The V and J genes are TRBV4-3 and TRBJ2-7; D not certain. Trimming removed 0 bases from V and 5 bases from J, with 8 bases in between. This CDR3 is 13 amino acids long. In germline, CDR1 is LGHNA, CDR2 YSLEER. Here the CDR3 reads CASSQEGWDEQYF. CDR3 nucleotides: TGCGCCAGCAGCCAAGAAGGGTGGGACGAGCAGTACTTC.

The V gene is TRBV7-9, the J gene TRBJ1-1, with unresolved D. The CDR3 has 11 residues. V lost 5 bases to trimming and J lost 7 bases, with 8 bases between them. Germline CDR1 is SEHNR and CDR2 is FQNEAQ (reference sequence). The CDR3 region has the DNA TGTGCCAGCAGCCTCAATGGTGAAGCTTTCTTT. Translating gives CASSLNGEAFF.

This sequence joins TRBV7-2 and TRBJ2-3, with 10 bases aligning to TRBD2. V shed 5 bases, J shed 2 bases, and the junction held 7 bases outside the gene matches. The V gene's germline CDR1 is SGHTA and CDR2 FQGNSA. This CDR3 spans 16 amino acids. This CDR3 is CASSKRTSGITDTQYF. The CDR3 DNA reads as TGTGCCAGCAGCAAGCGGACTAGCGGTATCACAGATACGCAGTATTTT.

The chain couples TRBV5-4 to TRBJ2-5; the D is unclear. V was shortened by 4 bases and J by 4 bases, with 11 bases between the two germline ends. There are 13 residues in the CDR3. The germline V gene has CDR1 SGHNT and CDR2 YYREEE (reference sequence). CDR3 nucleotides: TGTGCCAGCAGCACTGAAATGGGAGAGACCCAGTACTTC. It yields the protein CASSTEMGETQYF.